These 26 T cell receptor beta chains were sequenced from one sample in a study of kidney transplant recipient with SARS-CoV-2 infection. Each CDR3 protein is one row after TCRdb ran MiXCR on the reads. The profile shows approximately 240,000 distinct CDR3 sequences, about 30% of them singletons. Sequencing used a blood sample, obtained at baseline and between days 110 and 120 from a kidney transplant recipient. These receptors all come from a male patient in his thirties who had COVID-19 and was a kidney transplant recipient. The graft donor may have given rise to some T cells.

This clonotype has ten or more counts. This chain uses TRBV28 with TRBJ2-7, with D perhaps TRBD1 (7 bases). V gave up 7 bases and J gave up 10 bases, with 20 bases separating them. CDR1 is MDHEN and CDR2 is SYDVKM in the germline V gene. This CDR3 contains 13 residues. The CDR3 nucleotides are TGTGCCAGCAACGCGGGGAGGACAGGCGGCCAGTACTTC. The encoded protein is CASNAGRTGGQYF.

This clonotype was counted many times. The V and J genes are TRBV13 and TRBJ2-1, with 8 bases fitting TRBD1. The junction had 5 bases not matched to a gene; V was cut back by 5 bases and J by 2 bases. The CDR3 contains 15 residues. Germline CDR1 and CDR2: PRHDT and FYEKMQ (reference sequence). The CDR3 region is CASSPWTGTYNEQFF. The CDR3 DNA reads TGTGCCAGCAGCCCCTGGACAGGGACCTACAATGAGCAGTTCTTC.

This clonotype has at least ten counts. The chain recombines TRBV6-5 with TRBJ1-2; D not resolved. The germline V and J ends were trimmed by 10 bases and 5 bases, with 17 bases remaining between them. The CDR3 totals 13 residues. From germline, CDR1 is MNHEY and CDR2 SVGAGI. The CDR3 region has the DNA TGTGCCAACCGGGCCATAGAAAGATATGGCTACACCTTC. This encodes CANRAIERYGYTF.

This clonotype has a count of ten or more. The V and J genes are TRBV10-3 and TRBJ2-2; no firm D call. Germline values: CDR1 ENHRY, CDR2 SYGVKD. The V and J ends lost 0 bases and 2 bases respectively, with 13 bases between them. CDR3 length: 17 residues. The DNA of the CDR3 is TGTGCCATCAGTGAGTCGGTTAGACTCTCAAACACCGGGGAGCTGTTTTTT. Translating it yields CAISESVRLSNTGELFF.

This clonotype was detected ten times or more. This chain links TRBV6-2 or TRBV6-3 with TRBJ2-5; tentatively, D is TRBD2 (6 bases). V shed 2 bases and J shed 2 bases, with 9 bases lying between them. Germline-derived CDR1 and CDR2 are MNHEY and SVGEGT. The CDR3 is 14 amino acids. DNA for the CDR3: TGTGCCAGCAGTTACCAGGGAGGACAAGAGACCCAGTACTTC. It translates to CASSYQGGQETQYF.

In its sample, this clonotype was seen many times. The rearrangement links TRBV7-2 to TRBJ1-2, with D possibly TRBD1 on 5 matching bases. The CDR3 length is 17 residues. Germline values: CDR1 SGHTA, CDR2 FQGNSA. Deletions cut 5 bases from V and 4 bases from J, with 23 bases between. The CDR3 nucleotides read TGTGCCAGCAGCGGGGCCTTCAGAGACGGAAAGACCTATGGCTACACCTTC. Translating it yields CASSGAFRDGKTYGYTF.

This clonotype has only a few counts. Here the CDR3 reads CASSQDLTSPGLTVDTQYF. CDR3 DNA sequence: TGCGCCAGCAGCCAAGACCTAACCTCGCCGGGACTTACAGTAGATACGCAGTATTTT. The rearrangement joins TRBV4-3 to TRBJ2-3, with D possibly TRBD2 on 6 matching bases. Germline V gives CDR1 LGHNA, CDR2 YSLEER. Deletions cut 0 bases from V and 5 bases from J, with 24 bases between. The CDR3 has 19 amino acids.

This clonotype has a count of ten or more. The chain employs TRBV7-3 and TRBJ2-2; D tentatively fits TRBD1 or TRBD2 (6 bases each). CDR3 size: 15 residues. Trimming removed 3 bases at V and 9 bases at J, with 17 bases between. Germline values: CDR1 SGHTA, CDR2 FQGTGA. CDR3 protein: CASSLGGMDPRELFF. In DNA, the CDR3 is TGTGCCAGCAGCTTGGGGGGCATGGATCCCCGGGAGCTGTTTTTT.

The chain joins TRBV19 to TRBJ1-2; no definite D call. This CDR3 has 17 amino acids. V lost 5 bases and J 4 bases, leaving 23 bases between the germline ends. Per germline, CDR1 LNHDA and CDR2 SQIVND (reference sequence). The CDR3 is CASSVTTTNRKTYGYTF. For the CDR3, the DNA is TGTGCCAGTAGTGTAACAACGACAAATCGAAAGACCTATGGCTACACCTTC.

This clonotype was observed at least ten times. V gene TRBV20-1 combines with J gene TRBJ1-1; D is perhaps TRBD1 (5 bases). V was trimmed by 1 base and J by 3 bases, leaving 9 bases between them. The germline V gene has CDR1 DFQATT and CDR2 SNEGSKA (reference sequence). The CDR3 extends over 13 amino acids. CDR3 bases: TGCAGTGCTAGAGGCCAGGGCGACACTGAAGCTTTCTTT. Translating gives CSARGQGDTEAFF.

There are many counts of this clonotype. The chain combines TRBV28 with TRBJ1-2; weak D call: TRBD1 (6 bases). V was trimmed by 4 bases and J by 3 bases, leaving 24 bases between them. This CDR3 spans 18 amino acids. Germline CDR1 is MDHEN and CDR2 is SYDVKM. CDR3 sequence reads: CASSYSYGTHRAHYGYTF. The CDR3 coding sequence is TGTGCCAGCAGTTACTCTTACGGGACCCACAGGGCCCACTATGGCTACACCTTC.

This clonotype occurred many times. V is TRBV3-1 and J is TRBJ2-5, with D uncertain. The CDR3 runs 17 residues. CDR1 and CDR2 (germline): LGHDT, YNNKEL (reference sequence). V was trimmed by 5 bases and J by 5 bases, leaving 24 bases between them. Here the CDR3 reads CASSKTCPISFSETQYF. The DNA for the CDR3 is TGTGCCAGCAGCAAAACCTGTCCCATTTCTTTCTCTGAGACCCAGTACTTC.

This chain links TRBV24-1 with TRBJ2-1, with 15 bases lining up with TRBD2. CDR3 size: 19 residues. Germline V gives CDR1 KGHDR, CDR2 SFDVKD. With 2 bases clipped from V and 1 base from J, the junction kept 5 bases outside the gene matches. CDR3 bases: TGTGCCACCAGTGATTCCGGGACTAGCGGGAGGTGGTCCTACAATGAGCAGTTCTTC. It translates to CATSDSGTSGRWSYNEQFF.

This clonotype was picked up many times. The chain joins TRBV6-2 or TRBV6-3 to TRBJ1-1, with D unresolved. Trimming removed 2 bases from V and 5 bases from J, with 6 bases in between. The CDR3 has 12 amino acids. CDR1 is MNHEY, CDR2 SVGEGT, per germline. The CDR3 here is CASSYGHTEAFF. The CDR3 DNA reads as TGTGCCAGCAGTTACGGGCATACTGAAGCTTTCTTT.

Remarks on this clonotype: A read error may be the cause here, since a much bigger clone is one base away. The chain links TRBV6-6 to TRBJ1-1, with unresolved D. From germline, CDR1 is MNHNY and CDR2 SVGAGI (reference sequence). CDR3 length equals 16 residues. CDR3: CASGYTMTEMNTEAFF. The CDR3 DNA follows: TGTGCCAGCGGTTACACTATGACGGAAATGAACACTGAAGCTTTCTTT.

The sample holds many counts of this clonotype. The chain is built from TRBV20-1 and TRBJ1-1; TRBD1 is a possible D gene (5 bases). V lost 0 bases and J 4 bases, leaving 18 bases between the germline ends. The CDR3 has 16 residues. Germline CDR1 is DFQATT and CDR2 is SNEGSKA (reference sequence). The CDR3 protein is CSARDFEKVGGTEAFF. The DNA of the CDR3 is TGCAGTGCTAGAGATTTCGAGAAGGTGGGGGGCACTGAAGCTTTCTTT.

This clonotype was counted once. The chain links TRBV6-5 to TRBJ2-6; D possibly corresponds to TRBD1 (6 bases). Trimming left V 5 bases short and J 4 bases short, with 12 bases between. Germline CDR1 reads MNHEY; CDR2 reads SVGAGI. This CDR3 has 15 amino acids. CDR3 DNA: TGTGCCAGCAGTCCAACAGGGACCGGGGCCAACGTCCTGACTTTC. This codes for CASSPTGTGANVLTF.

This clonotype was recorded at least ten times. The CDR3 loop is CASSSSWDSNNEQFF. The CDR3 DNA reads as TGTGCCAGTAGTTCCTCCTGGGACAGTAACAATGAGCAGTTCTTC. The genes are TRBV19 and TRBJ2-1; 7 bases line up with TRBD1. Trimming removed 5 bases from V and 5 bases from J; junction bases left unmatched: 9. The CDR3 has 15 residues. CDR1 and CDR2 from the germline V gene are LNHDA and SQIVND (reference sequence).

This chain joins TRBV4-3 and TRBJ2-2; no firm D call. The CDR3 has 16 residues. Germline V gene data show CDR1 as LGHNA and CDR2 as YSLEER. V was pared by 0 bases and J by 2 bases, with 10 bases between. The DNA for the CDR3 is TGCGCCAGCAGCCAAGATGTAGGCAGTAACACCGGGGAGCTGTTTTTT. As protein: CASSQDVGSNTGELFF.

This clonotype was detected once. The chain is built from TRBV20-1 and TRBJ2-3, with 7 bases matching TRBD1. Germline V gives CDR1 DFQATT, CDR2 SNEGSKA (reference sequence). CDR3 length equals 14 residues. Here the CDR3 reads CNADRQGRTDTQYF. The CDR3 DNA is TGCAATGCCGATAGACAGGGCAGAACAGATACGCAGTATTTT.

In the case of this clonotype: A read error may explain this, as a much larger clone is one base away. The rearrangement links TRBV5-4 to TRBJ2-4; D may be TRBD1 (5 bases). The end of the DNA is better explained by TRBJ1-2, so the J call may be wrong. Germline V gene lookup returns CDR1 SGHNT and CDR2 YYREEE (reference sequence). The CDR3 sequence is 15 residues long. The CDR3 DNA reads as TGTGCCAGCAGCGGTGAAACAGGTTTGAACTATGTCTACACCTTC. It encodes CASSGETGLNYVYTF.

Remarks on this clonotype: This may be a read error: a much more frequent sequence differs by one nucleotide. The chain combines TRBV4-3 with TRBJ2-5, with 8 bases matching TRBD1. This CDR3 is 16 amino acids long. The junction had 9 bases not matched to a gene; V was cut back by 1 base and J by 5 bases. Germline CDR1 LGHNA, CDR2 YSLEER. The CDR3 region is CASSQAYQGARETQYF. The CDR3 nucleotides are TGCGCCAGCAGCCAAGCGTACCAGGGGGCCCGGGAGACCCAGTACTTC.

This clonotype was seen many times. V usage is TRBV18 and J usage is TRBJ1-2; D is possibly TRBD1 (6 bases). CDR1 and CDR2 (germline): KGHSH, LQKENI. CDR3 length: 13 amino acids. V lost 6 bases and J 8 bases, leaving 16 bases between the germline ends. The CDR3 region has the DNA TGTGCCAGCTCCTTACAGGACAGTCGGGGCTACACCTTC. This translates into CASSLQDSRGYTF. The entire variable domain, with the rest obtained from reference TRBV18 and TRBJ1-2, is as follows: NAGVMQNPRHLVRRRGQEARLRCSPMKGHSHVYWYRQLPEEGLKFMVYLQKENIIDESGMPKERFSAEFPKEGPSILRIQQVVRGDSAAYFCASSLQDSRGYTFGSGTRLTVV.

As to this clonotype: A much larger clone is a single base away; this may be a read error. The chain combines TRBV2 with TRBJ2-3; D remains unclear. The CDR3 runs to 15 residues. V lost 7 bases and J 2 bases, leaving 16 bases between the germline ends. Germline values: CDR1 SNHLY, CDR2 FYNNEI. The CDR3 reads CASIRMQEPTDTQYF. In nucleotides, the CDR3 is TGTGCCAGCATTAGGATGCAGGAACCCACAGATACGCAGTATTTT.

This clonotype appeared many times. The chain is built from TRBV3-1 and TRBJ1-1; D unresolved. The CDR3 consists of 17 residues. V lost 5 bases and J lost 4, with 23 bases in between. From germline, CDR1 is LGHDT and CDR2 YNNKEL (reference sequence). In DNA, the CDR3 is TGTGCCAGCAGCTGCTTACATCCCATTTCAATTCGCACTGAAGCTTTCTTT. It encodes CASSCLHPISIRTEAFF.

About this clonotype itself: A much bigger clone sits one base away, suggesting this may be a read error. V and J are TRBV19 and TRBJ2-1, with TRBD2 identical over 9 bases. Germline-derived CDR1 and CDR2 are LNHDA and SQIVND (reference sequence). The CDR3 spans 14 residues. In DNA form, the CDR3 reads TGTGCCAGCGTCAGACTAGCGGTCTACAATGAGCGGTTCTTC. It codes for CASVRLAVYNERFF.